Presented here are 3 T cell receptor beta chains from one specimen sequenced in a study of neoadjuvant anti-PD-1 for oral cavity cancer. Profiled with immunoSEQ multiplex PCR; TCRdb holds only in-frame clones, not every one. The sample comprises 30,000 to 35,000 clones, about 87% of which are singletons, and about 3.5% rests with the top ten. Material: PBMCs, obtained before nivolumab (anti-PD-1) treatment. The receptors were sampled from a person aged 40 to 85 with oral cavity squamous cell carcinoma.

The J gene is TRBJ1-5, the V gene TRBV10-3, with D unclear. This CDR3 has 14 residues. The germline gives CDR1 ENHRY, CDR2 SYGVKD. V was cut by 4 bases and J by 4 bases, with 11 bases left in between. DNA for the CDR3: TGTGCCATCAGTGGGCAGGCCCCAAATCAGCCCCAGCATTTT. Translation gives CAISGQAPNQPQHF.

The chain links TRBV6-6 to TRBJ2-1; possibly TRBD2 for D (6 bases). Trimming took 8 bases from V and 9 from J, leaving 17 bases between them. The CDR3 is 13 amino acids. Per the germline V gene, CDR1 is MNHNY and CDR2 is SVGAGI (reference sequence). The CDR3 sequence is CASHPRGASEQFF. The CDR3, as DNA: TGTGCCAGCCACCCGCGGGGCGCCTCTGAGCAGTTCTTC.

The chain is built from TRBV7-2 and TRBJ1-2; the D gene is possibly TRBD1 (5 bases). The germline V and J ends were trimmed by 5 bases and 3 bases, with 10 bases remaining between them. Germline V lookup: CDR1 SGHTA, CDR2 FQGNSA. This CDR3 has 13 residues. The CDR3: CASSPDRYYGYTF. Here the CDR3 DNA reads TGTGCCAGCAGCCCCGACAGATACTATGGCTACACCTTC.